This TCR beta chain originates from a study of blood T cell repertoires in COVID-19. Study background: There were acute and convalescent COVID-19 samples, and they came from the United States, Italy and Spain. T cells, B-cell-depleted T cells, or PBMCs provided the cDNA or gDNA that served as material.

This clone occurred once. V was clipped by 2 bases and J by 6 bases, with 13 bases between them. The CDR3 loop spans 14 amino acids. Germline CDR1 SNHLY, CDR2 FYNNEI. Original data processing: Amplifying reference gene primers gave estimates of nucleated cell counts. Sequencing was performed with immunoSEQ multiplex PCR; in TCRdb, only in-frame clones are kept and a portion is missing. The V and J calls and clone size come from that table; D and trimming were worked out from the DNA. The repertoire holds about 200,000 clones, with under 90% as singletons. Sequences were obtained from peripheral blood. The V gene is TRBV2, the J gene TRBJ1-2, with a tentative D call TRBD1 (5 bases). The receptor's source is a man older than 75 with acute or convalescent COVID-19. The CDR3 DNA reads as TGTGCCAGCAGTGAATTCCAGGGAGGCCATGGCTACACCTTC. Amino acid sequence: CASSEFQGGHGYTF.